This TCR beta chain emerged from a study of blood T cells in healthy people across ages. Study-level information: When template switching was applied, about one barcoded beta molecule was captured per two T cells.

The CDR3 runs 16 residues. Germline CDR1 SGHVS, CDR2 FQNEAQ. The table lists this clonotype with a few counts. The antigen is undetermined. At one end the junction does not follow the germline gene, possibly because of a read error. Whole-study results and caveats: Diversity estimates from one million T cells were considered underestimates.

Alongside a J-beta primer mix, a sample-barcoded 5' primer served in a second PCR lasting about 7 to 11 cycles. Through a template-switch adaptor with 12 random nucleotides, each cDNA molecule received a tag. Researchers report that each sample yielded at least 2.5 million CDR3-containing paired-end reads. TCRdb re-called the 5' RACE reads through MiXCR, storing one row per CDR3 protein. Of approximately 290,000 distinct CDR3 sequences in the sample, 25% to 30% were seen once. Input material: blood. The TCR was taken from a woman aged 70-85 years in good health. V is TRBV7-8 and J is TRBJ1-1; TRBD1 agrees at 8 bases. The CDR3 sequence is CACSLQGGGLNTEAFF. CDR3 coding DNA: TGTGCCTGCAGCTTACAGGGGGGGGGGCTTAACACTGAAGCTTTCTTT.